This T cell receptor (beta chain) is drawn from a study of cytomegalovirus exposure and HLA in healthy donors (dated by TCRdb to 2015 to 2018). General notes on the study: An earlier analysis of approximately 640 of the donors reported approximately 270 Gb of sequence data and 100 million to 140 million unique TCR beta sequences from 190 million or so T cells. Roughly 300 gigabases of sequencing data and tens of millions of unique TCR sequences made up an early release that covered some 640 HLA-typed donors. Among the approximately 420 genotyped donors, 75% to 90% belonged to the genetic ancestry cluster associated with self-reported Caucasian donors. The study aimed to test whether signatures of past pathogen exposure could be identified by cataloging public T cell receptors. Using immunosequencing, the study profiled T cell repertoires from about 620 subjects and related those repertoires to cytomegalovirus serostatus. A separate validation cohort of approximately 120 different subjects was used in addition to the roughly 700-subject first cohort. To predict cytomegalovirus infection status, the study brought together high-throughput TCR immunosequencing, statistical association of individual TCRs with disease status, and machine learning. To study patterns of TCR occurrence, a later analysis re-analyzed previously published TCR beta repertoires from 600 to 750 donors and added high-resolution HLA genotyping. In the later analysis, no new phenotypic data were used to find candidate immune exposures; instead, reliance was placed on TCR beta sequences and their occurrence across donors. To decide whether each TCR beta V gene segment behaved as functional or pseudogenic, an earlier analysis of nearly 600 of the donors relied on high-throughput TCR beta sequencing. Donor age, sex, ethnicity and CMV serostatus were collected together with the repertoire data. In a later genetic analysis, genome-wide SNP genotypes for about three fifths of the roughly 670 donors were used, and that subset was treated as a discovery cohort. All discovery cohort repertoires had been generated using a single sequencing platform. Both class I and class II loci were covered by HLA typing, at four-digit resolution. The number of donors typed differed by locus, with about 620-630 for A, B, C, DRB1 and DQB1, 522 for DQA1, 600 to 610 for DPA1, and some 470 for DPB1. Roughly five DR-DQ haplotypes were handled as single units for association and clustering, since linkage in the cohort was strong. Among a few hundred genotyped donors of the cohort, an average of about 240,000 unique TCR beta nucleotide sequences were sequenced per donor, about a sixth of them non-productive. What the study reported, not specific to this receptor: Some IMGT-functional V segments, including TRBV6-2 and TRBV6-3, could not be distinguished by the 87-base-pair reads and were therefore excluded. In a later analysis, HLA-associated TCR beta chains were found to be more clonally expanded and to have lower generation probabilities than equally common non-associated chains. A cluster of highly shared sequence variants was judged likely to represent a technical artifact of the sequencing pipeline. In this cohort, only TCR beta chains were sequenced, and detectable features were limited by the absence of alpha or paired-chain data. Because HLA typing was missing for some donors at each locus, association tests included only the typed subset. For the cohort, immune exposure information was limited to CMV serostatus. According to a later genetic analysis, donors in an Asian-associated ancestry cluster had fewer N-insertions in productive TCRs than the approximately 700-donor mean. Correlated functional status among segregating V segments might be attributable to linkage disequilibrium, but an unknown experimental factor could not be ruled out. Presence/absence analyses assumed roughly uniform sequencing depth across donors, an assumption that may not hold. It was suggested by the authors that the approach could potentially be generalized to other disease states and immunological phenotypes. The classifier was reported to diagnose cytomegalovirus status with high specificity and sensitivity in both the original cohort and the validation cohort. Fewer than 20 rarely observed V segments, including chromosome 9 orphons, were excluded from the earlier analysis of about 610 of the donors because counts were too low. In vitro tests confirmed that a few of the cytomegalovirus-associated TCR beta chains recognize cytomegalovirus antigens. In the study, approximately 150 TCR beta chains were listed as associated with cytomegalovirus. A later analysis found that TCR association rates varied across HLA loci, with DRB1 alleles showing the most associated TCRs and HLA-C alleles the fewest. In an earlier analysis of some 550 of the donors, most TCR beta V segments were observed in productive rearrangements about 87% or about 30% of the time, broadly matching IMGT annotations. A further reported finding was that TCR beta sequences accurately predicted the HLA-A and HLA-B alleles for most subjects in the first cohort. At a false discovery rate of 0.05, a later analysis linked some 17,000 TCR beta sequences to specific HLA alleles. Assigning TCR associations to individual alleles was difficult when HLA alleles, especially DR and DQ, strongly co-occurred. Most TCR sequences were seen in very few donors, while some public TCRs were found in many individuals. A later analysis reported that several top co-occurrence clusters appeared linked to parvovirus B19, influenza, CMV and Epstein-Barr virus. Most CMV-associated TCR beta chains appeared to be HLA-restricted in a later analysis, and the HLA associations seemed to be driven largely by CMV exposure. In a later genetic analysis, a missense DCLRE1C variant was associated with V-gene and J-gene trimming of TCR beta chains, and the association was replicated in an independent cohort.

Trimming removed 3 bases from V and 2 bases from J, leaving 19 bases between the germline ends. The CDR3 holds 17 amino acids from the cysteine to the phenylalanine. Only the CDR3 region is kept as DNA, spanning 51 bases read in frame from base 1. Via the germline V gene, CDR1 is ENHRY and CDR2 SYGVKD. On this clone itself: Its antigen target is currently unknown. Per-base quality was not reported, and no clone a single base away is much larger than it.

Library preparation was by the immunoSEQ multiplex PCR assay. The multiplex PCR relied on a mix of 60 forward primers for TCR Vbeta segments and 13 reverse primers for TCR Jbeta segments. The CDR3 region of rearranged TCR beta genes was amplified from genomic DNA by a multiplex PCR assay. On the Illumina HiSeq System, the amplified TCR beta libraries were sequenced as 87-base-pair reads. The paper's processing steps were these. Across the roughly 700 repertoires, a later analysis counted approximately 75 million unique TCR beta chains, some 11 million of which were shared by at least two donors. Raw reads were error-corrected and collapsed into unique sequences with a nearest-neighbor algorithm that merged closely related sequences to remove PCR and sequencing errors. Alignment of CDR3 sequences to IMGT reference sequences was used to assign V, D and J gene segments. Each retained sequence needed at least a six-nucleotide match to both a V gene segment and a J gene segment. Rearrangements were called productive when the CDR3 lacked stop codons and stayed in frame with V and J; all others were non-productive. CDR3 was defined by IMGT convention, running from the second conserved V-encoded cysteine to the conserved J-encoded phenylalanine. The earlier analysis of roughly 590 of the donors excluded sequences that lacked an unambiguous match to a single V gene segment. In an earlier analysis of approximately 500 of the donors, a V segment was called functional when productive rearrangements were above 56.7%, and segregating when the standard deviation between donors exceeded 5%. A statistical classification framework was developed to diagnose cytomegalovirus status using the catalog of TCR beta chain sequences. V and J gene assignment, in a later analysis, came from comparing TCR nucleotide sequences with IMGT/GENE-DB human TR gene sequences. A later analysis assigned CDR3 sequences and most-parsimonious VDJ recombination scenarios with the TCRdist pipeline. In a later analysis, each TCR beta chain was defined by its CDR3 amino acid sequence together with its V-gene family, and reads without a unique V-gene family were excluded. A later analysis removed several hundred highly shared, low-generation-probability nucleotide sequences to deal with suspected cross-contamination and a sequencing artifact. In a later analysis, a clonal expansion index for each public chain was calculated from normalized within-repertoire ranks of inferred template counts. In a later analysis, generation probabilities were computed with a VDJ recombination model fitted to out-of-frame rearrangements, and the resulting probabilities were checked against IGoR. In a later analysis, hypergeometric tests were used to score TCR-TCR, TCR-HLA and TCR-CMV co-occurrence, with a repertoire-size bias correction applied to TCR pairs. A later analysis estimated false discovery rates by permuting HLA or CMV assignments 20 times. A later analysis grouped co-occurring TCRs with DBSCAN, adding TCRdist sequence similarity when clustering within HLA-allele-positive subsets. Co-occurrence clustering excluded repertoires with fewer than 30,000 or more than 120,000 public chains, plus five with anomalous nucleotide sharing. The table comes from immuneACCESS by way of TCRdb, which keeps in-frame sequences with V and J called. Part of the clones is missing from these tables; in studies checked, under half for an unresolved V gene and the rest for unknown reasons. For V, J and clone size, that table is used; D and trimming come from the DNA. The sample table records some 110,000 clones; roughly 79% of these occur just once. Jointly, the top ten make up 1.6% of the sample.

In total, roughly 670 healthy bone marrow donors made up the cohort. Cohort members were all nominally healthy when sampled, although unrecorded immune exposures were likely present. The donor was CMV seronegative and was included in the group of several hundred seronegative cohort members. A peripheral blood sample was provided by each donor, and peripheral blood mononuclear cells were used for TCR beta sequencing. The Qiagen DNeasy Blood Extraction Kit was used to extract genomic DNA from the blood cell samples. The chain joins TRBV10-3 to TRBJ1-1; no D gene can be assigned with confidence. This sequence was found in a woman between 18 and 30 years old in good health and CMV-seronegative. The sequencing input was PBMCs. Here is the DNA: TGTGCCATCAGTGACTCAACGCCGGGTCGCGGAAACACTGAAGCTTTCTTT. Its amino acids are CAISDSTPGRGNTEAFF.